This T cell receptor (beta chain) was recorded in a study of T cells in Graves' hyperthyroidism and ophthalmopathy. Whole-study context: Peripheral blood was obtained at initial diagnosis, preceding any treatment. Study conclusions and caveats: Researchers found most expanded thyroid clonotypes above 0.001 in blood as well.

Graves' hyperthyroidism is called stable when ophthalmopathy does not progress within 18 months. Uncontrolled infection, other autoimmune disease, pregnancy or lactation disqualified patients from enrolment. Germline values: CDR1 SGHTA, CDR2 FQGNSA. CDR3 length equals 18 residues. V lost 5 bases and J lost 2; bases outside the gene matches: 14. The investigators amplified TCR beta CDR3 regions from RNA transcripts. The HTBI set primed first-round TCR CDR3 RT-PCR. Each CDR3 protein gets one entry after TCRdb re-called the multiplex PCR reads with MiXCR. The sample has about 400,000 distinct CDR3 sequences, about 15% seen once; the top ten hold 30% to 35%. Of note for this clonotype: Its antigen is not known.

This receptor was identified in a woman between 25 and 40 years old with Graves' hyperthyroidism. Material: blood. The chain joins TRBV7-2 to TRBJ2-7, with 11 positions matching TRBD2. CDR3 loop: CASSPRGSGRGGAYEQYF. CDR3 bases: TGTGCCAGCAGCCCACGAGGTAGCGGGAGGGGTGGAGCCTACGAGCAGTACTTC.